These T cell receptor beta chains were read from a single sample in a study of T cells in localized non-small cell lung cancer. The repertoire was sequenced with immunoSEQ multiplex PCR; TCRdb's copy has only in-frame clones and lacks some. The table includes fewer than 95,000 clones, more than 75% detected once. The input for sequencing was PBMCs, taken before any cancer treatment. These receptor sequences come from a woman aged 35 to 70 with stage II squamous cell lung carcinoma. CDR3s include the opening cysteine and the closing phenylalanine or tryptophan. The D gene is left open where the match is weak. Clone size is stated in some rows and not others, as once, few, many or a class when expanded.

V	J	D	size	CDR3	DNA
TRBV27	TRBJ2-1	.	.	CASSLIGGGYNEQFF	TGTGCCAGCAGTTTAATAGGGGGGGGATACAATGAGCAGTTCTTC
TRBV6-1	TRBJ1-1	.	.	CASSEIRVRGTEAFF	TGTGCCAGCAGTGAAATCAGGGTAAGGGGGACTGAAGCTTTCTTT
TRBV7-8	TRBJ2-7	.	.	CASSLRPGDGYEQYF	TGTGCCAGCAGCTTAAGGCCAGGGGACGGCTACGAGCAGTACTTC
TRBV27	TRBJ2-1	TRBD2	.	CASSPRLAAPYNEQFF	TGTGCCAGCAGTCCCCGTCTAGCGGCCCCCTACAATGAGCAGTTCTTC
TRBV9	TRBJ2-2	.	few	CASSVGGQRTGELFF	TGTGCCAGCAGCGTAGGAGGCCAGCGCACCGGGGAGCTGTTTTTT
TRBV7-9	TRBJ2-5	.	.	CASSTDNQETQYF	TGTGCCAGCAGCACGGACAACCAAGAGACCCAGTACTTC
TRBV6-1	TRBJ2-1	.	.	CASSGQDSSYNEQFF	TGTGCCAGCAGTGGACAGGACAGCTCCTACAATGAGCAGTTCTTC
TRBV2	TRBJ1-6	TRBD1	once	CASSERRQGGSPLHF	TGTGCCAGCAGTGAAAGGAGACAGGGAGGGTCACCCCTCCACTTT
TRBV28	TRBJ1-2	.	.	CASSLLGGAGGYTF	TGTGCCAGCAGTTTATTGGGGGGTGCGGGTGGCTACACCTTC
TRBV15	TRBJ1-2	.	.	CATSFVRGGLSNYGYTF	TGTGCCACCTCATTTGTGAGGGGGGGACTTTCTAACTATGGCTACACCTTC
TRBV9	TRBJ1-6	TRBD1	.	CASSVGARPGQINSPLHF	TGTGCCAGCAGCGTAGGCGCAAGGCCGGGACAGATAAATTCACCCCTCCACTTT
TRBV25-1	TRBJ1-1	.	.	CASSESFGVITEAFF	TGTGCCAGCAGTGAATCGTTTGGGGTGATCACTGAAGCTTTCTTT
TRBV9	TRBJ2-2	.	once	CASSALAGELFF	TGTGCCAGCAGCGCACTAGCCGGGGAGCTGTTTTTT
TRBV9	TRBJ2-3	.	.	CASSAGLQTQYF	TGTGCCAGCAGCGCCGGCCTCCAAACGCAGTATTTT
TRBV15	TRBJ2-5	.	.	CATSRDSVRGETQYF	TGTGCCACCAGCAGAGATTCGGTCCGGGGGGAGACCCAGTACTTC
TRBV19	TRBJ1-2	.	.	CATTEGVARGYGYTF	TGTGCCACTACCGAGGGCGTCGCGAGGGGCTATGGCTACACCTTC
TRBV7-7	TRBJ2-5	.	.	CASSSGTGSQETQYF	TGTGCTAGCAGCTCAGGCACAGGGAGTCAAGAGACCCAGTACTTC
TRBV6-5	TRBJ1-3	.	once	CASNTGLSGNTIYF	TGTGCCAGCAACACGGGACTCTCTGGAAACACCATATATTTT
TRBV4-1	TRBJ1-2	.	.	CASSQGNRHGYTF	TGCGCCAGCAGCCAAGGTAACAGGCACGGCTACACCTTC
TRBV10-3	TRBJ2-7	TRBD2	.	CAISGGGRGEQYF	TGTGCCATCAGTGGCGGGGGGCGAGGCGAGCAGTACTTC
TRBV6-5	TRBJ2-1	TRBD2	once	CASRFSGGNEQFF	TGTGCCAGCAGATTTAGCGGGGGCAACGAGCAGTTCTTC
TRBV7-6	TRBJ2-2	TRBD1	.	CASSPSNRGTGELFF	TGTGCCAGCAGCCCATCCAACAGGGGCACCGGGGAGCTGTTTTTT
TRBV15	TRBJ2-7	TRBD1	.	CATSRGKTGSAYEQYF	TGTGCCACCAGCAGGGGAAAGACAGGGAGTGCCTACGAGCAGTACTTC
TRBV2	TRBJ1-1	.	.	CASLLELNTEAFF	TGTGCCAGCCTGCTAGAGTTGAACACTGAAGCTTTCTTT
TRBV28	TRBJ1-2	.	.	CASSFMNYGYTF	TGTGCCAGCAGTTTCATGAACTATGGCTACACCTTC
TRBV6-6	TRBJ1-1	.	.	CASSSAALAGNTEAFF	TGTGCCAGCAGTTCAGCTGCCTTGGCGGGGAACACTGAAGCTTTCTTT
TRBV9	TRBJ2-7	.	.	CASSVGTTPREQYF	TGTGCCAGCAGCGTAGGTACTACGCCCCGGGAGCAGTACTTC
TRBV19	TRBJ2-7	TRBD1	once	CASSPTGPDGGEQYF	TGTGCCAGTAGTCCGACAGGGCCTGACGGCGGCGAGCAGTACTTC
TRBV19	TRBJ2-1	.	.	CASQDYRSLGNEQFF	TGTGCCAGCCAGGACTACCGATCCCTGGGTAATGAGCAGTTCTTC
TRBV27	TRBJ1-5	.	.	CASSLDSNQPQHF	TGTGCCAGCAGTTTAGATAGCAATCAGCCCCAGCATTTT
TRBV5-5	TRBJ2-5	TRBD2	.	CASSLGLAVDQETQYF	TGTGCCAGCAGCTTGGGTCTAGCGGTAGATCAAGAGACCCAGTACTTC